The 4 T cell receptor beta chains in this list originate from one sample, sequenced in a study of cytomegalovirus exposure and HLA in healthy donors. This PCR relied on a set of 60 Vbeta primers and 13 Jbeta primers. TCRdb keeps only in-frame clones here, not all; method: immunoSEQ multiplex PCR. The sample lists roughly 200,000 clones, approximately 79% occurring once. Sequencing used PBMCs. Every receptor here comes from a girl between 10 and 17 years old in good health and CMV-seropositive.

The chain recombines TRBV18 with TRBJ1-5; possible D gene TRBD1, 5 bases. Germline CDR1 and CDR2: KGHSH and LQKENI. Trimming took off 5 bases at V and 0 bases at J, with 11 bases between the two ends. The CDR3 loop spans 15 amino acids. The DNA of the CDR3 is TGTGCCAGCTCATCAACAGGAGTTAGCAATCAGCCCCAGCATTTT. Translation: CASSSTGVSNQPQHF.

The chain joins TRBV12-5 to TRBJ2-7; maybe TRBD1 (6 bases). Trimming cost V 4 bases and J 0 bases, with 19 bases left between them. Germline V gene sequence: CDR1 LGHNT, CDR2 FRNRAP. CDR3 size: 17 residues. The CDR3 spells CASGSQISDRSSYEQYF. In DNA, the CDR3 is TGTGCTAGTGGTTCGCAAATCTCGGACAGAAGCTCCTACGAGCAGTACTTC.

This CDR3 is CASSAGGGGQGTDTQYF. The DNA of the CDR3 is TGCGCCAGCAGCGCCGGTGGGGGAGGGCAGGGTACAGATACGCAGTATTTT. The chain links TRBV5-1 to TRBJ2-3; TRBD2 matches 7 bases. The CDR3 totals 17 residues. Germline loops: CDR1 SGHRS, CDR2 YFSETQ. The V gene end was trimmed by 4 bases and the J gene end by 3 bases; junction bases not matched to a gene: 14.

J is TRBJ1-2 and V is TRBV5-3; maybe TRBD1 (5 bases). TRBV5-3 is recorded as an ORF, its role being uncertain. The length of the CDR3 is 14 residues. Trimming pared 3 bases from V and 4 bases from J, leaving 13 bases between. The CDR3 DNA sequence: TGTGCCAGAAGCTCACCACAGGCTTCCTATGGCTACACCTTC. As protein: CARSSPQASYGYTF.